The present entry profiles one TCR beta chain with its context. The antigen remains undetermined. This specimen belongs to a study of monozygotic twins with inflammatory bowel disease. Addition of UMIs with a 6-nucleotide sample barcode was achieved by template switching. TCRdb re-analyzed the 5' RACE reads; it lists each CDR3 protein once, without DNA. The specimen's table records more than 300,000 distinct CDR3 sequences. Overall study results and limits: For IBD patients, clonotypes shared with others were fewer than for healthy twins, especially with disease activity. Those with IBD had lower TCRbeta diversity (inverse Simpson) than their healthy co-twins did.

Germline lookup yields CDR1 SGHRS and CDR2 YFSETQ. The CDR3 loop spans 13 amino acids. This clonotype originated in a human donor with ulcerative colitis or Crohn's disease, or a healthy co-twin of an affected twin (not recorded which). The chain couples TRBV5-1 to TRBJ1-2; TCRdb gives TRBD1 as the D gene, but with no DNA this cannot be confirmed. Sequencing used blood. CDR3 amino acids: CASSLRQGHGYTF.